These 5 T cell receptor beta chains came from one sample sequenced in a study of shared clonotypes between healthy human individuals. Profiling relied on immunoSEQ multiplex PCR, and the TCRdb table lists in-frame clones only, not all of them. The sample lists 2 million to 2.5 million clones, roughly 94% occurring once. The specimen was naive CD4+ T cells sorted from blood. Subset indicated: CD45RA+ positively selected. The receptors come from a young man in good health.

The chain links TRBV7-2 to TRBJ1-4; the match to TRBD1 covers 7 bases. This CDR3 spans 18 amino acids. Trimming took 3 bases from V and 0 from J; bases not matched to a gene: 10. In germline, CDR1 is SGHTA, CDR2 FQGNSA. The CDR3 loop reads CASSLTLTGAATNEKLFF. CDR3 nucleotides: TGTGCCAGCAGCTTGACATTAACAGGGGCTGCAACTAATGAAAAACTGTTTTTT.

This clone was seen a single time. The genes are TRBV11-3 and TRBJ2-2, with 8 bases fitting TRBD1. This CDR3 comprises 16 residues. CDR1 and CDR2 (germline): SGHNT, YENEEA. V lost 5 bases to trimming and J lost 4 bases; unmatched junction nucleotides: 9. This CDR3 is CASSPRQGPGTGELFF. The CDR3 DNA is TGTGCCAGCAGCCCGCGACAGGGGCCTGGCACCGGGGAGCTGTTTTTT.

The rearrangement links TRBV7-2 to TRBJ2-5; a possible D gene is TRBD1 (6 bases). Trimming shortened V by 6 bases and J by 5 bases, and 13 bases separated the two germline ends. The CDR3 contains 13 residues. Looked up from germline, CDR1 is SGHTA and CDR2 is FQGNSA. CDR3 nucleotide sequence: TGTGCCAGCAGTTCAGGGGCAGCGGAGACCCAGTACTTC. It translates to CASSSGAAETQYF. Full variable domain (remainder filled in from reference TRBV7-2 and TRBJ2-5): GAGVSQSPSNKVTEKGKDVELRCDPISGHTALYWYRQSLGQGLEFLIYFQGNSAPDKSGLPSDRFSAERTGGSVSTLTIQRTQQEDSAVYLCASSSGAAETQYFGPGTRLLVL.

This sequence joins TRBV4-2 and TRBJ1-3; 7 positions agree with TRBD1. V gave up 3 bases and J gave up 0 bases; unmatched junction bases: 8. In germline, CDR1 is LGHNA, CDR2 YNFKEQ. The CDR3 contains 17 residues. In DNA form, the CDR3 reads TGTGCCAGCAGCCACGTGAAGACAGGGAGCTCTGGAAACACCATATATTTT. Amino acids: CASSHVKTGSSGNTIYF.

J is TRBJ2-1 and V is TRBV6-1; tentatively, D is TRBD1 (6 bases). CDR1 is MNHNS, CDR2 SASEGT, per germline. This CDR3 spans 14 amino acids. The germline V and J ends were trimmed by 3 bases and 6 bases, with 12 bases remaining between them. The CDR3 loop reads CASSDRGRGNEQFF. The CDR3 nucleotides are TGTGCCAGCAGTGATAGGGGCAGGGGCAATGAGCAGTTCTTC.